This T cell receptor beta chain came from a study of cytomegalovirus exposure and HLA in healthy donors. V dropped 2 bases and J dropped 2 bases, with 3 bases sitting between them. CDR1 is MDHEN and CDR2 is SYDVKM in the germline V gene. This CDR3 spans 12 amino acids. Here immunoSEQ multiplex PCR was the method, and the copy in TCRdb shows in-frame clones only, minus some. This table holds about 78,000 clones, about 96% found once. V gene TRBV28 combines with J gene TRBJ1-2, with D unresolved. The sequenced sample consisted of PBMCs. This clonotype was obtained from a man aged 18 to 35 in good health and CMV-seropositive. The DNA for the CDR3 is TGTGCCAGCAGTTTACAGAACTATGGCTACACCTTC. Translated, it gives CASSLQNYGYTF.